Sequencing of this TCR beta chain was carried out in a study of T-cell memory formation after mild COVID-19. Overall study results and limits: CM and EM subsets held most contracting CD4+ clones; EMRA held CD8+ ones. Second-wave clones with a day 37 peak had unconfirmed SARS-CoV-2 specificity.

This clonotype was observed a handful of times. Its antigen is unidentified. Researchers used 5'RACE with constant-segment primers to make TCR alpha and TCR beta cDNA libraries that carry sample barcodes and UMIs. TCRdb called the 5' RACE reads again in MiXCR, with one record for every CDR3 protein. In the table there are roughly 310,000 distinct CDR3 sequences, approximately 15% of which are singletons. With 4 bases removed from V and 5 bases from J, the gap between germline ends came to 9 bases. CDR3 length: 13 amino acids. This sequence was found in a man aged 18 to 29 who had mild COVID-19 (a few samples of this study predate the infection). Cell type and time point are not known. Material for sequencing was PBMCs or a T cell subset sorted from them (not recorded which). The chain has TRBV12-3 or TRBV12-4 and TRBJ1-5; D is unresolved. CDR3 nucleotide sequence: TGTGCCAGCAGTTCCCAACGTGATCAGCCCCAGCATTTT. Residues: CASSSQRDQPQHF.